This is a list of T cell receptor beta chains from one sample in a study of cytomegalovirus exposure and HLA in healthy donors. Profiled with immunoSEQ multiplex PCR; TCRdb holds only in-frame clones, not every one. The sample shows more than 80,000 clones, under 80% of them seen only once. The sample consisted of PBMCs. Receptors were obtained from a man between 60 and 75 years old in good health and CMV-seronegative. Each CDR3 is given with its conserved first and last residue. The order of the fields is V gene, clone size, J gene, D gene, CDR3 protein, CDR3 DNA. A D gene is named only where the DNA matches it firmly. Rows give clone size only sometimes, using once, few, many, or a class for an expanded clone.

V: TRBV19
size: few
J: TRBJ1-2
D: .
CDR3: CASSVEDSRPNYGYTF
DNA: TGTGCCAGTAGTGTCGAGGACAGCCGACCTAACTATGGCTACACCTTC

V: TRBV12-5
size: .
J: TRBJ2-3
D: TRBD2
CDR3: CASGLGRTSGGESDTQYF
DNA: TGTGCTAGTGGTTTGGGTCGGACTAGCGGGGGGGAGTCAGATACGCAGTATTTT

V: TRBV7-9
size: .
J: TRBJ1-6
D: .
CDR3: CASSLGEISPLHF
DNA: TGTGCCAGCAGCTTAGGGGAGATTTCACCCCTCCACTTT

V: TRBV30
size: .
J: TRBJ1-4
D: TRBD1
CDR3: CAYFPPGQGNEKLFF
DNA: TGTGCCTATTTCCCTCCGGGACAGGGTAATGAAAAACTGTTTTTT

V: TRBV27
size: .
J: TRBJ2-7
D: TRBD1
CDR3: CASSRDRAYEQYF
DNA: TGTGCCAGCAGTAGGGACAGGGCCTACGAGCAGTACTTC

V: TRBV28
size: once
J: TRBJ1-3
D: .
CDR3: CASSRGGSGNTIYF
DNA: TGTGCCAGCAGCCGCGGGGGATCTGGAAACACCATATATTTT

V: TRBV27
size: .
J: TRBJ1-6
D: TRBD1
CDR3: CASSPRGQGDSPLHF
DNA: TGTGCCAGCTCCCCTCGGGGACAGGGGGATTCACCCCTCCACTTT

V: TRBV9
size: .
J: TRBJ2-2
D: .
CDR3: CASSSRSGGTGELFF
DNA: TGTGCCAGCAGCTCTCGGTCCGGCGGGACCGGGGAGCTGTTTTTT

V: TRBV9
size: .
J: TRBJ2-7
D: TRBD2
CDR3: CASGPAGAGGYEQYF
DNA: TGTGCCAGCGGACCCGCGGGGGCGGGAGGCTACGAGCAGTACTTC

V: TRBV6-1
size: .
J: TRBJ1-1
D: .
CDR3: CATMDRSMNTEAFF
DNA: TGTGCCACCATGGACAGATCTATGAACACTGAAGCTTTCTTT

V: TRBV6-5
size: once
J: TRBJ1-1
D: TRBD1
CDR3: CASSDTTGDTEAFF
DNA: TGTGCCAGCAGTGATACAACAGGGGATACTGAAGCTTTCTTT

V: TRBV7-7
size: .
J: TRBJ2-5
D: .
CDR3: CASSLAGRQETQYF
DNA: TGTGCCAGCAGTTTAGCCGGGAGACAAGAGACCCAGTACTTC

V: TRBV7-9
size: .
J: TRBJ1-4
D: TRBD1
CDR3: CSSSLGTAGTSNEKLFF
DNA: TGTTCCAGCAGCCTCGGGACAGCCGGAACTTCAAATGAAAAACTGTTTTTT

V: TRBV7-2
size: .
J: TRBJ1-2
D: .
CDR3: CASSFEAAANYGYTF
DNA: TGTGCCAGCAGCTTCGAGGCAGCTGCTAACTATGGCTACACCTTC

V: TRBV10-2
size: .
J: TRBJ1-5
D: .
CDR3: CASRGGWGGNQPQHF
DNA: TGCGCCAGCAGAGGGGGGTGGGGGGGGAATCAGCCCCAGCATTTT

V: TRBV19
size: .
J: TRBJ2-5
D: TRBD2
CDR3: CASSRLAGDQETQYF
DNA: TGTGCCAGTAGTAGACTAGCGGGGGACCAAGAGACCCAGTACTTC

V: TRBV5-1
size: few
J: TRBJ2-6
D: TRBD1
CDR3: CASSLVPPRGGAIGANVLTF
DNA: TGCGCCAGCAGCTTGGTTCCCCCCCGAGGGGGCGCAATTGGGGCCAACGTCCTGACTTTC

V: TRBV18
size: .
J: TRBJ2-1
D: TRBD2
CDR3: CASAPGLGYNEQFF
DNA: TGTGCCAGCGCACCGGGACTAGGGTACAATGAGCAGTTCTTC

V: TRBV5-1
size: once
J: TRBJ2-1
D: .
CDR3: CASSWGLLGNLYNEQFF
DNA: TGCGCCAGCAGCTGGGGGCTCCTAGGGAACCTATACAATGAGCAGTTCTTC

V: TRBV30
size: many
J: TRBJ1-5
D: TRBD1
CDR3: CAWSGDRGPQHF
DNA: TGTGCCTGGAGTGGGGACAGGGGGCCCCAGCATTTT

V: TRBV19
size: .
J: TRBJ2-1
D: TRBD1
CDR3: CASSIYGGGTGSKGNEQFF
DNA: TGTGCCAGTAGTATATACGGAGGAGGGACAGGGTCGAAAGGAAATGAGCAGTTCTTC

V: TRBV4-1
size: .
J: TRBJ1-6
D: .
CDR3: CASSQEGGGGYNSPLHF
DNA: TGCGCCAGCAGCCAAGAAGGGGGGGGCGGCTATAATTCACCCCTCCACTTT

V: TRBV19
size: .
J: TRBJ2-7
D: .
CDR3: CASRDWGSDEQYF
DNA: TGTGCCAGCCGGGACTGGGGCTCGGACGAGCAGTACTTC

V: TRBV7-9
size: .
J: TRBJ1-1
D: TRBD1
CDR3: CASSFSGTGGGTEAFF
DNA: TGTGCCAGCAGCTTCTCCGGGACAGGGGGTGGCACTGAAGCTTTCTTT

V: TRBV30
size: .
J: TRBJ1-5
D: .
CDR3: CAWSGSGNQPQHF
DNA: TGTGCCTGGAGTGGATCAGGGAATCAGCCCCAGCATTTT

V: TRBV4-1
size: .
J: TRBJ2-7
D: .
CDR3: CASSQVSSYEQYF
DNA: TGCGCCAGCAGCCAAGTGAGCTCCTACGAGCAGTACTTC

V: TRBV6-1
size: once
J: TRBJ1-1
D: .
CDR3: CASTPTPGRPFF
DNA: TGTGCCAGCACCCCCACCCCAGGGAGGCCTTTCTTT

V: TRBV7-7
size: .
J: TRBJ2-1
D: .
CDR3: CASSLVGGGGEQFF
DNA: TGTGCCAGCAGCTTAGTGGGGGGGGGCGGTGAGCAGTTCTTC

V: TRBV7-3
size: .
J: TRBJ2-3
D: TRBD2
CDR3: CASSSWTSGGADTQYF
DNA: TGTGCCAGCAGTTCCTGGACTAGCGGGGGGGCAGATACGCAGTATTTT

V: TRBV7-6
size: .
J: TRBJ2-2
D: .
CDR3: CASPRTGELFF
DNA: TGTGCCAGCCCTAGGACCGGGGAGCTGTTTTTT

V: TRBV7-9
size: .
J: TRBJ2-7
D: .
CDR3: CASSLSQGYEQYF
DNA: TGTGCCAGCAGCTTAAGTCAGGGCTACGAGCAGTACTTC

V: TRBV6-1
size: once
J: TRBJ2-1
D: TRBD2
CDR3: CASSGGLAHEQFF
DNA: TGTGCCAGCAGTGGGGGACTAGCCCATGAGCAGTTCTTC

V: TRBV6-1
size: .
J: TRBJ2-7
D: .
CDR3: CASSEGAYSYEQYF
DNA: TGTGCCAGCAGTGAAGGGGCGTACTCCTACGAGCAGTACTTC

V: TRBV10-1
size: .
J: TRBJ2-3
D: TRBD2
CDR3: CASSEPRGPSGPGGTQYF
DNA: TGCGCCAGCAGTGAGCCTAGGGGACCTAGCGGCCCCGGGGGGACGCAGTATTTT

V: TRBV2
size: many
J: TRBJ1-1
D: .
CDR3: CASRRESGRLNTEAFF
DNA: TGTGCCAGCAGAAGGGAGTCGGGGAGGCTGAACACTGAAGCTTTCTTT

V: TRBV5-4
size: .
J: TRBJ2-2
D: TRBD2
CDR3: CASSFKRGNTGELFF
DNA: TGTGCCAGCAGCTTTAAGCGGGGTAACACCGGGGAGCTGTTTTTT

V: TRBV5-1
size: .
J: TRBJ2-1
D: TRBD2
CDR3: CASSLPGLESFF
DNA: TGCGCCAGCAGCTTGCCGGGACTAGAGAGTTTCTTC

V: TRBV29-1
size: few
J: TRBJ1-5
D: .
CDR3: CSVGGGNNQPQHF
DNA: TGCAGCGTTGGGGGAGGGAACAATCAGCCCCAGCATTTT

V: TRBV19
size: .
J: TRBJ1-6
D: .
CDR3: CASNRVPNSPLHF
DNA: TGTGCCAGTAACAGGGTTCCTAATTCACCCCTCCACTTT